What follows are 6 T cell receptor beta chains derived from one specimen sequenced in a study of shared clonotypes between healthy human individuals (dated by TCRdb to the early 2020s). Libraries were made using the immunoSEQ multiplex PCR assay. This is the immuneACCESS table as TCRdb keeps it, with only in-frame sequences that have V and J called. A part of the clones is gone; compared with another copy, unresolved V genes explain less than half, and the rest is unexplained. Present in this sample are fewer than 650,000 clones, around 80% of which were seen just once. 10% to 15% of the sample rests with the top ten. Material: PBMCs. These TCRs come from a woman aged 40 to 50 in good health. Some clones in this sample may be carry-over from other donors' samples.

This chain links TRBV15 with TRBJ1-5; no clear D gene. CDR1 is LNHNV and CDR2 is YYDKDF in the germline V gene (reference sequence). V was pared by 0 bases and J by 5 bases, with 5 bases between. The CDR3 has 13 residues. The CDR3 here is CATSRDPDQPQHF. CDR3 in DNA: TGTGCCACCAGCAGAGATCCCGATCAGCCCCAGCATTTT.

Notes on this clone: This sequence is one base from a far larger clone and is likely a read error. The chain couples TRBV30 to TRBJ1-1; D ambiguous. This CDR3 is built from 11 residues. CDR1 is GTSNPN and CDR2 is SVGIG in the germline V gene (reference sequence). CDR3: CACLENTGAFF. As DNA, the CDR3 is TGTGCCTGTCTTGAGAACACTGGAGCTTTCTTT.

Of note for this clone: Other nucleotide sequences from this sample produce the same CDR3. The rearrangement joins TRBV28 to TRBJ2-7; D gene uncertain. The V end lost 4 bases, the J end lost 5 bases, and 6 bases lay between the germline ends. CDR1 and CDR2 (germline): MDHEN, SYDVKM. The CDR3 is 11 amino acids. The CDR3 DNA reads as TGTGCCAGCAGTTCAGGAAACGAGCAGTACTTC. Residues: CASSSGNEQYF.

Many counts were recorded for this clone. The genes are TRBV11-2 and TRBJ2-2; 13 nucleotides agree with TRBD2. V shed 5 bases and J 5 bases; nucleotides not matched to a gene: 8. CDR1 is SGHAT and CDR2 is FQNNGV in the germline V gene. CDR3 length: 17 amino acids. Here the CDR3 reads CASSHRTSGSRTGELFF. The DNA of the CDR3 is TGTGCCAGCAGCCACAGGACTAGCGGGAGTCGGACCGGGGAGCTGTTTTTT.

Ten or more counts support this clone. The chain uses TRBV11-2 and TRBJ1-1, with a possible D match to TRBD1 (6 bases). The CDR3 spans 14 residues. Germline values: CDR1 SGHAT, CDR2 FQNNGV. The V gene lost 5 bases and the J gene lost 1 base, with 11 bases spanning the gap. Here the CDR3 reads CASSPTTGNTEAFF. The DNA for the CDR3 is TGTGCCAGCAGCCCAACGACAGGGAACACTGAAGCTTTCTTT.

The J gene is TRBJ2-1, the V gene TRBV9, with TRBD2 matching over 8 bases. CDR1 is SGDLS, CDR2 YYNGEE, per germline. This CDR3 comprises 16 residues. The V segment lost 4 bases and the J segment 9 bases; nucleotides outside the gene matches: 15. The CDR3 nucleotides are TGTGCCAGCAGCCCACCGGGACTAGGCGAACTTGGTGAGCAGTTCTTC. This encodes CASSPPGLGELGEQFF.